These 12 T cell receptor beta chains share one sample of origin, sequenced in a study of blood T cell repertoires in COVID-19. The repertoire was sequenced with immunoSEQ multiplex PCR; TCRdb's copy has only in-frame clones and lacks some. The table records some 450,000 clones, 70% to 90% of them present only once. Sequencing used peripheral blood. These receptors were taken from a man younger than 35 with COVID-19, enrolled during active disease.

The rearrangement uses TRBV5-5 and TRBJ2-7; D uncertain. V gave up 4 bases and J gave up 4 bases, with 9 bases separating them. This CDR3 region has 12 residues. The germline gives CDR1 SGHKS, CDR2 YYEKEE (reference sequence). The CDR3 loop is CASSHSLYEQYF. The CDR3 DNA reads as TGTGCCAGCAGCCACTCCCTGTACGAGCAGTACTTC.

The V call is TRBV5-1, the J call TRBJ2-7; 8 bases map to TRBD2. V shed 4 bases and J 4 bases; nucleotides not matched to a gene: 10. The CDR3 runs 15 residues. The V gene's germline CDR1 is SGHRS and CDR2 YFSETQ. This CDR3 is CASSVEAGGMYEQYF. CDR3 in DNA: TGCGCCAGCAGCGTAGAGGCGGGGGGCATGTACGAGCAGTACTTC.

V is TRBV27 and J is TRBJ2-3; weak D call: TRBD2 (5 bases). There are 17 residues in the CDR3. From germline, CDR1 is MNHEY and CDR2 SMNVEV (reference sequence). The V gene lost 5 bases and the J gene lost 4 bases, with 22 bases spanning the gap. The CDR3 loop reads CASSPSTGWARADTQYF. DNA of the CDR3: TGTGCCAGCAGTCCTTCGACGGGATGGGCCCGGGCAGATACGCAGTATTTT.

This clone has only one observation. The chain recombines TRBV19 with TRBJ1-1; 12 nucleotides agree with TRBD1. The CDR3 loop spans 17 amino acids. With V trimmed by 1 base and J by 2 bases, 5 bases remained unmatched. Per the germline V gene, CDR1 is LNHDA and CDR2 is SQIVND (reference sequence). CDR3 loop: CASSIGGQGAPNTEAFF. The CDR3 region has the DNA TGTGCCAGTAGTATAGGGGGACAGGGGGCTCCCAACACTGAAGCTTTCTTT.

The chain is built from TRBV5-8 and TRBJ1-6; tentatively, D is TRBD1 (6 bases). This CDR3 is built from 14 residues. V gave up 4 bases and J gave up 11 bases, with 16 bases separating them. Germline values: CDR1 SGHTS, CDR2 YDEGEE. CDR3 nucleotide sequence: TGTGCCAGCAGCATAACAGGGATCCAGGCACCCCTCCACTTT. It specifies CASSITGIQAPLHF. The full variable domain, with the rest looked up from reference TRBV5-8 and TRBJ1-6, is EAGVTQSPTHLIKTRGQQATLRCSPISGHTSVYWYQQALGLGLQFLLWYDEGEERNRGNFPPRFSGRQFPNYSSELNVNALELEDSALYLCASSITGIQAPLHFGNGTRLTVT.

This clone was found a few times. The chain recombines TRBV3-1 (or the pseudogene TRBV3-2) with TRBJ2-3; no reliable D call. Germline-derived CDR1 and CDR2 are LGHDT and YNNKEL (reference sequence). V was pared by 1 base and J by 11 bases, with 10 bases between. This CDR3 region has 12 residues. In nucleotides, the CDR3 is TGTGCCAGCAGCCAAGGCCCGGGTCGGCAGTATTTT. Its translation is CASSQGPGRQYF.

The chain has TRBV10-3 and TRBJ1-5; a weak D match, TRBD1 (6 bases). V was clipped by 2 bases and J by 7 bases, with 12 bases between them. The CDR3 length is 14 residues. Germline assignment: CDR1 ENHRY and CDR2 SYGVKD. The CDR3 here is CAISETGSRQPQHF. CDR3 sequence (DNA): TGTGCCATCAGTGAGACAGGGTCACGGCAGCCCCAGCATTTT.

The chain is built from TRBV27 and TRBJ2-6, with D unclear. The V gene's germline CDR1 is MNHEY and CDR2 SMNVEV (reference sequence). This CDR3 has 13 amino acids. V lost 6 bases and J lost 2, with 5 bases in between. CDR3 sequence reads: CASRITGANVLTF. The CDR3 nucleotides read TGTGCCAGCAGAATAACTGGGGCCAACGTCCTGACTTTC. The variable domain in full, completed from reference TRBV27 and TRBJ2-6, reads EAQVTQNPRYLITVTGKKLTVTCSQNMNHEYMSWYRQDPGLGLRQIYYSMNVEVTDKGDVPEGYKVSRKEKRNFPLILESPSPNQTSLYFCASRITGANVLTFGAGSRLTVL.

The rearrangement links TRBV5-1 to TRBJ2-5; 8 nucleotides match TRBD1. V lost 3 bases and J lost 4; bases outside the gene matches: 5. Germline V gene data show CDR1 as SGHRS and CDR2 as YFSETQ. The CDR3 runs 14 residues. The CDR3 DNA follows: TGCGCCAGCAGCTCGGACAGGGCCCGAGAGACCCAGTACTTC. Protein sequence: CASSSDRARETQYF. The variable domain in full, with the rest retrieved from reference TRBV5-1 and TRBJ2-5, is KAGVTQTPRYLIKTRGQQVTLSCSPISGHRSVSWYQQTPGQGLQFLFEYFSETQRNKGNFPGRFSGRQFSNSRSEMNVSTLELGDSALYLCASSSDRARETQYFGPGTRLLVL.

This rearrangement joins TRBV9 to TRBJ2-2; possibly TRBD2 for D (6 bases). The germline V and J ends were trimmed by 0 bases and 4 bases, with 7 bases remaining between them. Germline V CDR1 and CDR2: SGDLS, YYNGEE. The CDR3 covers 14 residues. CDR3 amino acids: CASSVVGGTGELFF. For the CDR3, the DNA is TGTGCCAGCAGCGTAGTGGGGGGCACCGGGGAGCTGTTTTTT. The complete variable domain, with remaining parts taken from reference TRBV9 and TRBJ2-2, reads DSGVTQTPKHLITATGQRVTLRCSPRSGDLSVYWYQQSLDQGLQFLIQYYNGEERAKGNILERFSAQQFPDLHSELNLSSLELGDSALYFCASSVVGGTGELFFGEGSRLTVL.

This clone was seen only a few times. The chain couples TRBV18 to TRBJ1-5, with TRBD1 as a possible D gene (5 bases). CDR1 and CDR2 (germline): KGHSH, LQKENI. There are 17 residues in the CDR3. V gave up 3 bases and J gave up 0 bases, with 15 bases separating them. The CDR3 sequence is CASSPRQQIDSNQPQHF. In nucleotides, the CDR3 is TGTGCCAGCTCACCGAGACAGCAGATAGATAGCAATCAGCCCCAGCATTTT.

The chain combines TRBV6-5 with TRBJ1-3; D gene unclear. From germline, CDR1 is MNHEY and CDR2 SVGAGI. With 11 bases removed from V and 4 bases from J, the gap between germline ends came to 18 bases. CDR3 length: 14 residues. CDR3 coding DNA: TGTGCCGGCCCCTGTGGTATTCAGGGAAACACCATATATTTT. Translated, it gives CAGPCGIQGNTIYF.